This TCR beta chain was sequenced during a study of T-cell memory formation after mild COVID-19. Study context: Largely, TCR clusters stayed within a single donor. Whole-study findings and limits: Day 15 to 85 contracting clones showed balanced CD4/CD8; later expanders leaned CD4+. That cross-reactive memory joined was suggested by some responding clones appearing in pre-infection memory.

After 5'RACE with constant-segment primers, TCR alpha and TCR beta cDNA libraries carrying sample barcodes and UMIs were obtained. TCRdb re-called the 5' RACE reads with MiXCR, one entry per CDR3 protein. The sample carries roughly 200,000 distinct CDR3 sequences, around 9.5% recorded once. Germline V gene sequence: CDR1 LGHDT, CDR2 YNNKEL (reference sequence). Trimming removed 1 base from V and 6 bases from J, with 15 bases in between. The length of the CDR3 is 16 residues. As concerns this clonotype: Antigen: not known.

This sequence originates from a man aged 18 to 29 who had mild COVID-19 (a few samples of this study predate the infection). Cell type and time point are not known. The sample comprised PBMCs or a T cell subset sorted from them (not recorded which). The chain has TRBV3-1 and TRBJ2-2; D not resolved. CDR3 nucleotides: TGTGCCAGCAGCCAAGGGGCTCTACGTGGCGCCGGGGAGCTGTTTTTT. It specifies CASSQGALRGAGELFF.